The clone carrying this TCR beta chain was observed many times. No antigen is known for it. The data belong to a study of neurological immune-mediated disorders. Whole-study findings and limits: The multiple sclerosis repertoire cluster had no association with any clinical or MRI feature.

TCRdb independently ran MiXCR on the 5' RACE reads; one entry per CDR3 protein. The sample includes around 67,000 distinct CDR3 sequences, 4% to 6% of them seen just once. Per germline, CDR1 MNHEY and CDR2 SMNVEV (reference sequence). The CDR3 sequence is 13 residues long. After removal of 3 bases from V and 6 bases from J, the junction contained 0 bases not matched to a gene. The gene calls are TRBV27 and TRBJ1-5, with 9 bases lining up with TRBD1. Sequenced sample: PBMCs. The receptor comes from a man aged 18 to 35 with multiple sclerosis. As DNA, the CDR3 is TGTGCCAGCAGTTTGACAGGGGGTCAGCCCCAGCATTTT. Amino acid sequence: CASSLTGGQPQHF.